This entry concerns a single T cell receptor (beta chain). This record comes from a study of blood T cell repertoires in COVID-19. Overall study: The samples span acute and convalescent COVID-19 from the United States, Italy and Spain. Sample material is recorded as cDNA or gDNA derived from T cells, B-cell-depleted T cells, or PBMCs.

In the authors' workflow: Scientists estimated how many nucleated cells there were by amplifying reference gene primers. Sequencing was performed with immunoSEQ multiplex PCR; in TCRdb, only in-frame clones are kept and a portion is missing. V, J and clone size are taken as reported in that table, and D and trimming were inferred from the DNA itself. The sample includes 70,000 or so clones, about 90% seen only once; the top ten take 6% to 8%. This clonotype was obtained from a woman of 80 years or more with active COVID-19. The specimen was peripheral blood.

CDR3 DNA sequence: TGTGCCAGCGCGACTGTCCGGGAGACGAATTCACCCCTCCACTTT. Translated: CASATVRETNSPLHF. The V and J genes are TRBV18 and TRBJ1-6; no clear D gene. V lost 8 bases, J lost 7 bases, and 18 bases lay in between. The CDR3 has 15 residues. CDR1 is KGHSH and CDR2 is LQKENI in the germline V gene.